The 9 T cell receptor beta chains in this list originate from one sample, sequenced in a study of blood T cell repertoires in COVID-19. Assay: immunoSEQ multiplex PCR; the TCRdb copy retains only in-frame clones and omits some. The repertoire holds under 95,000 clones, about 85% seen once, with roughly 3% in the top ten. The sequenced sample consisted of peripheral blood. These receptors were taken from a woman of 80 years or more with COVID-19, enrolled during active disease.

The V call is TRBV6-5, the J call TRBJ1-5; the D is unclear. From germline, CDR1 is MNHEY and CDR2 SVGAGI. V shed 7 bases and J shed 8 bases, with 12 bases lying between them. The CDR3 runs to 12 residues. As DNA, the CDR3 is TGTGCCAGCAATGCCTTCGGAGAGCCCCAGCATTTT. Its translation is CASNAFGEPQHF.

This clone is a singleton in its sample. The V gene is TRBV11-2, the J gene TRBJ1-3; 8 bases match TRBD1. The CDR3 length is 16 residues. V lost 1 base and J lost 4; bases outside the gene matches: 6. From germline, CDR1 is SGHAT and CDR2 FQNNGV. The chain's CDR3 is CASSLGQGATGNTIYF. As DNA, the CDR3 is TGTGCCAGCAGCTTAGGTCAGGGGGCGACGGGAAACACCATATATTTT.

The V call is TRBV7-3, the J call TRBJ2-3; a weak D match, TRBD1 (5 bases). V shed 3 bases and J shed 2 bases, with 9 bases lying between them. The V gene's germline CDR1 is SGHTA and CDR2 FQGTGA. The CDR3 has 14 residues. The CDR3 nucleotides read TGTGCCAGCAGCTTTGACAGAAACACAGATACGCAGTATTTT. Protein: CASSFDRNTDTQYF. The full variable domain, its missing parts supplied by reference TRBV7-3 and TRBJ2-3, is GAGVSQTPSNKVTEKGKYVELRCDPISGHTALYWYRQSLGQGPEFLIYFQGTGAADDSGLPNDRFFAVRPEGSVSTLKIQRTERGDSAVYLCASSFDRNTDTQYFGPGTRLTVL.

In DNA form, the CDR3 reads TGTGCCAGCAGCTTGACAGTTGGAAACACCATATATTTT. Its protein product is CASSLTVGNTIYF. This chain uses TRBV12-3 or TRBV12-4 with TRBJ1-3; possibly TRBD1 for D (5 bases). This CDR3 is built from 13 residues. The V gene lost 6 bases and the J gene lost 3 bases, with 9 bases spanning the gap.

This chain uses TRBV18 with TRBJ2-2, with TRBD2 identical over 8 bases. V trimming: 3 bases; J trimming: 2 bases; junction bases outside the gene matches: 5. The CDR3 has 16 amino acids. Per the germline V gene, CDR1 is KGHSH and CDR2 is LQKENI. DNA of the CDR3: TGTGCCAGCTCACCTCTAGCGGGTGGTAACACCGGGGAGCTGTTTTTT. Translating gives CASSPLAGGNTGELFF.

The chain employs TRBV7-2 and TRBJ1-2, with D possibly TRBD1 on 5 matching bases. CDR3 size: 13 residues. Germline V CDR1 and CDR2: SGHTA, FQGNSA. Between the trimmed V and J ends, which lost 5 bases and 8 bases, there was a span of 15 bases. CDR3 sequence (DNA): TGTGCCAGCAGCCGAGGACATAAGTACGGCTACACCTTC. Amino acids: CASSRGHKYGYTF.

The chain recombines TRBV19 with TRBJ2-3, with 9 bases aligning to TRBD2. CDR3 length: 16 residues. Germline loops: CDR1 LNHDA, CDR2 SQIVND (reference sequence). With 4 bases clipped from V and 3 bases from J, the junction kept 8 bases outside the gene matches. The CDR3 region has the DNA TGTGCCAGTAGTACCCCTAGCGGGGTAGGGACAGATACGCAGTATTTT. As protein: CASSTPSGVGTDTQYF.

The DNA of the CDR3 is TGTGCCAGCAGCCTTGGAGGGTTGGAGTTCTTC. Amino acid sequence: CASSLGGLEFF. The chain joins TRBV7-9 to TRBJ2-1; D may be TRBD2 (6 bases). Germline V gives CDR1 SEHNR, CDR2 FQNEAQ (reference sequence). The CDR3 is 11 amino acids. Trimming took 5 bases from V and 14 from J, leaving 13 bases between them.

V usage is TRBV15 and J usage is TRBJ2-3; D not resolved. The CDR3 has 13 residues. Germline V lookup: CDR1 LNHNV, CDR2 YYDKDF (reference sequence). V lost 1 base and J lost 3, with 5 bases in between. CDR3 coding DNA: TGTGCCACCAGCAGAGGAGGTACAGATACGCAGTATTTT. It encodes CATSRGGTDTQYF.